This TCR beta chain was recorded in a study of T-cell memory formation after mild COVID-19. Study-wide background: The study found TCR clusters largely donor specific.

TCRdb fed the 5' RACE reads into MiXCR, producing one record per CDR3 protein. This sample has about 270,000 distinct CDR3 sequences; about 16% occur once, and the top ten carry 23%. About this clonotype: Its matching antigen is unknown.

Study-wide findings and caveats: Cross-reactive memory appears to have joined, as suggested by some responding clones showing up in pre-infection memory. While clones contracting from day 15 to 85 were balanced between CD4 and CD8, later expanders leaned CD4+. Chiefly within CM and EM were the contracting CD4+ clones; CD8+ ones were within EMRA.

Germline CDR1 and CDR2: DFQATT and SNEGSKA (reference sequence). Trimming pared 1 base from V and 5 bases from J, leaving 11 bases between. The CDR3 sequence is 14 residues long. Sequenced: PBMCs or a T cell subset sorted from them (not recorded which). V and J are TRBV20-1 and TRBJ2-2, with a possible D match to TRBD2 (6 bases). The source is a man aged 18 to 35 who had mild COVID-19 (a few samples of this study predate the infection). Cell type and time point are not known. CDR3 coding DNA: TGCAGTGCTAGAGCCGGGGGTACAACCGGGGAGCTGTTTTTT. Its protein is CSARAGGTTGELFF.